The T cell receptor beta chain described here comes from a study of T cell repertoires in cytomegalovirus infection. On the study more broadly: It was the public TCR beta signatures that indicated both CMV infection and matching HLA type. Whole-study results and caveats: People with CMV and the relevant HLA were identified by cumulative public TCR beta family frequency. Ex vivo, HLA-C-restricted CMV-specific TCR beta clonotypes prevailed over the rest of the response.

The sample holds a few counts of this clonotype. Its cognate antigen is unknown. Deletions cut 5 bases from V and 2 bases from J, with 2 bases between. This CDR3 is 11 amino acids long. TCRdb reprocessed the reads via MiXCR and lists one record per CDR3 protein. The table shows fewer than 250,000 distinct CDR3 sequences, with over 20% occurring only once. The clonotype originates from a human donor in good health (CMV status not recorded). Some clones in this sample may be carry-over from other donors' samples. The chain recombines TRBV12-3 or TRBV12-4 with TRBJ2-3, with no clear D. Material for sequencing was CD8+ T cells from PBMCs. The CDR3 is CASSHTDTQYF. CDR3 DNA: TGTGCCAGCAGTCACACAGATACGCAGTATTTT.